This TCR beta chain is from a study of T cells after yellow fever vaccination. General study results and limits: Abundant bulk-population clonotypes could contaminate the FACS-sorted repertoires.

TCRdb reprocessed the 5' RACE reads with MiXCR, giving one entry per CDR3 protein. Seen here are 200,000 to 300,000 distinct CDR3 sequences, 3.6% observed once, and the top ten hold 19%. Germline V gene data show CDR1 as SGHTA and CDR2 as FQGNSA. The CDR3 contains 15 residues. Trimming shortened V by 0 bases and J by 7 bases, and 15 bases separated the two germline ends. This clonotype was observed a few times. Its antigen is not identified. This TCR came from a man younger than 35 who received the YFV17D yellow fever vaccine. V gene TRBV7-2 combines with J gene TRBJ1-2, with D unclear. The sequencing here drew on PBMCs, taken 15 days after the yellow fever booster vaccination. As DNA, the CDR3 is TGTGCCAGCAGCTTAGCCTTTCCCCCGAAGAGTGGCTACACCTTC. Amino acids: CASSLAFPPKSGYTF. Combining the CDR3 with reference TRBV7-2 and TRBJ1-2 gives the whole variable domain GAGVSQSPSNKVTEKGKDVELRCDPISGHTALYWYRQSLGQGLEFLIYFQGNSAPDKSGLPSDRFSAERTGGSVSTLTIQRTQQEDSAVYLCASSLAFPPKSGYTFGSGTRLTVV.